Listed here is a single TCR beta chain. Germline lookup yields CDR1 DFQATT and CDR2 SNEGSKA (reference sequence). V lost 0 bases and J lost 7, with 9 bases in between. The CDR3 has 12 amino acids. The sample belongs to a study of T cells in Graves' hyperthyroidism and ophthalmopathy. The CDR3 regions of TCR beta were amplified from RNA transcripts. The study used the HTBI primer set for a first-round RT-PCR of the TCR CDR3. Using its own MiXCR run on the multiplex PCR reads, TCRdb lists one record per CDR3 protein. The table has over 650,000 distinct CDR3 sequences, 45% seen once. The source is an adult man with Graves' disease, either hyperthyroidism or ophthalmopathy (not recorded which). The chain employs TRBV20-1 and TRBJ2-5; no firm D call. Sequencing was performed on peripheral blood or thyroid tissue (not recorded which). CDR3: CSARDLGWTQYF. CDR3 nucleotides: TGCAGTGCTAGAGATCTAGGCTGGACCCAGTACTTC.